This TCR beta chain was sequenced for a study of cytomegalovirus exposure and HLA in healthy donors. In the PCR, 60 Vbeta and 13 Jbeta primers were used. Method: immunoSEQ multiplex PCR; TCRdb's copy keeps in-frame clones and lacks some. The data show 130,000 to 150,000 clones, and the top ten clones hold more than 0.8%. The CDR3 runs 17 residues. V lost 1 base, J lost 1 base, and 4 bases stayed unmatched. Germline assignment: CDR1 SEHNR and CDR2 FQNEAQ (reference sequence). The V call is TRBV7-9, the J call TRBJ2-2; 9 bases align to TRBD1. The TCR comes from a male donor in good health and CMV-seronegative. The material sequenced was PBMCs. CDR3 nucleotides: TGTGCCAGCAGCTTAGGGCCGGGACAGGGGAACACCGGGGAGCTGTTTTTT. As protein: CASSLGPGQGNTGELFF. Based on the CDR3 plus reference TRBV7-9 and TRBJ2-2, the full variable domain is DTGVSQNPRHKITKRGQNVTFRCDPISEHNRLYWYRQTLGQGPEFLTYFQNEAQLEKSRLLSDRFSAERPKGSFSTLEIQRTEQGDSAMYLCASSLGPGQGNTGELFFGEGSRLTVL.